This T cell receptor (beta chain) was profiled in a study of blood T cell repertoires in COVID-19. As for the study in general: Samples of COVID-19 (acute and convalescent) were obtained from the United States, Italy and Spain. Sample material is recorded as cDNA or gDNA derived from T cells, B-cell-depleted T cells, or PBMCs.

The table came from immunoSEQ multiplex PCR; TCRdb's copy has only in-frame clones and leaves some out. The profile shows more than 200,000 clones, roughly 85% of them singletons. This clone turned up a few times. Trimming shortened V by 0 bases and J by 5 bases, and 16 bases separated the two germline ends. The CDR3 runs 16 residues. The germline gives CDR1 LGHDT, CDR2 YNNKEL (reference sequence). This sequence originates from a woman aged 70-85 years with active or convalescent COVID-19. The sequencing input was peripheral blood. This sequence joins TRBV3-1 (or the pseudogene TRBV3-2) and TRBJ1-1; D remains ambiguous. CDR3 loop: CASSQEDRGGVTEAFF. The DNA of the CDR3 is TGTGCCAGCAGCCAAGAGGACCGGGGTGGGGTTACTGAAGCTTTCTTT.